The 2 T cell receptor beta chains in this list originate from one sample, sequenced in a study of blood T cell repertoires in COVID-19. Produced via immunoSEQ multiplex PCR; TCRdb's table is partial and in-frame only. The sample records about 350,000 clones, 88% being singletons. The sample was PBMCs or T cells enriched from blood (not recorded which). The receptor source for this set is a woman in her thirties who had been exposed to COVID-19.

The chain has TRBV12-5 and TRBJ1-5, with TRBD1 matching 9 bases. Germline lookup yields CDR1 LGHNT and CDR2 FRNRAP. This CDR3 is 14 amino acids long. Trimming cost V 7 bases and J 4 bases; bases outside gene matches: 5. Here the CDR3 DNA reads TGTGCTAGTGCCGAGGACAGGGGAAATCAGCCCCAGCATTTT. Residues: CASAEDRGNQPQHF.

A single count supports this clone. This sequence joins TRBV5-1 and TRBJ2-1, with 8 bases fitting TRBD2. From germline, CDR1 is SGHRS and CDR2 YFSETQ. CDR3 length equals 15 residues. J was trimmed by 7 bases and V by 6 bases; bases with no gene match: 12. The CDR3 sequence: CASTIAAGGPNEQFF. In DNA form, the CDR3 reads TGCGCCAGCACCATAGCTGCGGGAGGCCCAAATGAGCAGTTCTTC.